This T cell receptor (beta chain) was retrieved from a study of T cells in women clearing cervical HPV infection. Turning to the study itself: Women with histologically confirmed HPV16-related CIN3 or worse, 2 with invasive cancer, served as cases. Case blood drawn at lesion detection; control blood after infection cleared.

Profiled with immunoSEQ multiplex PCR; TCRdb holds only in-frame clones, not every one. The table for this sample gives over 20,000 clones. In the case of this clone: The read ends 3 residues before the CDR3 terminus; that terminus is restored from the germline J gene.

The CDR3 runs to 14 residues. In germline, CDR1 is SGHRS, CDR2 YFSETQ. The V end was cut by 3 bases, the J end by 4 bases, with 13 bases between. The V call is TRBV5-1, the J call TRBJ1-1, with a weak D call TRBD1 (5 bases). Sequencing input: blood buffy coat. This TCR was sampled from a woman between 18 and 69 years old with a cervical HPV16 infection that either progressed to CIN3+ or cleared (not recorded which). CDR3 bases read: TGCGCCAGCAGCTCGGGGGGGGACTCCACTGAA. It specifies CASSSGGDSTE. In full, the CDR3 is CASSSGGDSTEAFF.